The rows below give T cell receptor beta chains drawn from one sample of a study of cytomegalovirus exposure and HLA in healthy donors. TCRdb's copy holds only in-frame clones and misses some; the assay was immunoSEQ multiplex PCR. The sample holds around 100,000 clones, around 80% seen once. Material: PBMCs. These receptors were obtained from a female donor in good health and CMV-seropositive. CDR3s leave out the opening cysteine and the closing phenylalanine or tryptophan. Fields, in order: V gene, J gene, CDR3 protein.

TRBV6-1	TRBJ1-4	ASTGVGQREKLF
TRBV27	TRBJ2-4	ASRGLAGGVNIQY
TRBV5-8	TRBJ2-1	ASSLGPGVPEQF
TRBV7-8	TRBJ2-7	ASRLAGSSYEQY
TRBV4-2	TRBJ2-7	ASSQLTEYEQY
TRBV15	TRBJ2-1	ATSREGGTSGYNEQF
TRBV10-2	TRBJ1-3	ASSTGSSGNTIY
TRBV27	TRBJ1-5	ASRGRTSSQPQH
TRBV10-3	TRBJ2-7	AISEGRSSYEQY
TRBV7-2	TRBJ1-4	ASRLTGGGNEKLF
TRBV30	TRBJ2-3	ASDPLLAGGQY
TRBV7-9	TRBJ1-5	ASVRGLDQPQH
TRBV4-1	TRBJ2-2	ASSQDSEITGELF
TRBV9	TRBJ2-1	ASSVVPSGADNEQF
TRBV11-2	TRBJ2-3	ASSNVRWSDTQY
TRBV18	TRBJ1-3	ASSSRDSGITIY
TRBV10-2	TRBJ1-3	AARDSSGNTIY
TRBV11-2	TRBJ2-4	ASSDRRQGAKNIQY
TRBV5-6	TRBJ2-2	ASSLVLAGSTGELF
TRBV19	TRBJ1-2	ASSFPGQGLPGYT
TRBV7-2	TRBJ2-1	ASSFRGLAGSNEQF
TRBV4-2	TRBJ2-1	ASSQGDGTSGGHEQF
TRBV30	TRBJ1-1	AWSLTRLNTEAF
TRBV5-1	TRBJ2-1	ASSLVAGGPGNEQF
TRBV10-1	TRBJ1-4	ASSDGTGGRSEKLF
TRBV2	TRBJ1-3	ASSEIAGAGNTIY
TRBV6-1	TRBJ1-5	ASSDDRGIQPQH
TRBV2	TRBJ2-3	ASSALPGGADTQY
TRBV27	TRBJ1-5	ASGNRGSNQPQH
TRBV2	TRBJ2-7	ASRRVSGQGAREQY
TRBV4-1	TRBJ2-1	ASSHSLAPYNEQF
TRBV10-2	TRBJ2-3	ASSEWAQPDTQY
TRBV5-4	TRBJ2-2	ASSSPGSNTGELF
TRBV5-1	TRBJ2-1	ASSPGSGAYYNEQF
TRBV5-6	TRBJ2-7	ASSYGLAGDEQY
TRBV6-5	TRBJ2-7	ASSPWTGRSEQY
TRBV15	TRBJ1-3	ATSIPPEVLGNTIY
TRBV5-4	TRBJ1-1	ASSLGGLLNTEAF
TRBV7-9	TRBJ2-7	SSSSGMGGITYEQY
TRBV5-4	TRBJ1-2	ASSPLPRGPHYGYT
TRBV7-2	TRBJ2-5	ASSPGLAGVRAQY
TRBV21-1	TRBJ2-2	ASGSGLDIRDTGELF
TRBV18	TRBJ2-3	ASSPGSFLSTDTQY
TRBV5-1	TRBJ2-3	ASSSGRLTDTQY
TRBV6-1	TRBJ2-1	ASSESGGGGAGYNEQF
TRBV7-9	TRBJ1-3	SSSSSAGNTIY
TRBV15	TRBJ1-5	ATSRDVGHVNQPQH
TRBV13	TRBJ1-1	ASSSFGDTEAF